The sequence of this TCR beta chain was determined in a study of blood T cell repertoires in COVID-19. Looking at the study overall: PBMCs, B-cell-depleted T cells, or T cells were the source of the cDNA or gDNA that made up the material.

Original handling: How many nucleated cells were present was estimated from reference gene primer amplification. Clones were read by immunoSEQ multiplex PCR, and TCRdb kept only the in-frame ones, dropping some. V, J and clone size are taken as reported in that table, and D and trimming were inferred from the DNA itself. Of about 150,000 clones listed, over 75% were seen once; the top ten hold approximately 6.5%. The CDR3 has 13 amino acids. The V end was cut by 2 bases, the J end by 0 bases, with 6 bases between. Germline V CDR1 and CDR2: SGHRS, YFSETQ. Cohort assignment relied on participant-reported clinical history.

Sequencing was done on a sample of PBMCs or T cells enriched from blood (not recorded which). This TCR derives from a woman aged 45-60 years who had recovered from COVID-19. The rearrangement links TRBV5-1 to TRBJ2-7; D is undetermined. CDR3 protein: CASSFPNSYEQYF. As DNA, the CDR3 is TGCGCCAGCAGCTTTCCCAACTCCTACGAGCAGTACTTC.